The entry below gives a single T cell receptor beta chain sequence along with its context. Its antigen remains unidentified. PCR involved 60 Vbeta and 13 Jbeta primers. The data were produced by immunoSEQ multiplex PCR, yet TCRdb's version contains in-frame clones alone and is incomplete. In total, the table holds more than 100,000 clones. The ends were cut back, 4 bases at V and 2 bases at J, with 9 bases in the middle. This CDR3 has 13 amino acids. Germline V CDR1 and CDR2: SGHRS, YFSETQ. This sample stems from a study of cytomegalovirus exposure and HLA in healthy donors. Study in general: There were roughly 120 million unique TCR beta sequences, drawn from some 180 million T cells, in an earlier analysis.

Whole-study results and caveats: Upon later analysis, TCR association rates were observed to vary by HLA locus, being highest for DRB1 and lowest for HLA-C.

This sequence originates from a woman in her thirties or forties in good health and CMV-seronegative. The sequenced sample consisted of PBMCs. This rearrangement joins TRBV5-1 to TRBJ1-1; D unresolved. CDR3 DNA: TGCGCCAGCAGCAGCCCGGGAAACACTGAAGCTTTCTTT. Amino acids: CASSSPGNTEAFF.